Here is one T cell receptor (beta chain) with its context. Its antigen is currently unknown. The data originate from a study of T-cell reconstitution after alpha-beta-depleted transplantation in children. Preparation of the TCRbeta library used unique molecular identifiers. TCRdb redid the calling of the PCR reads with MiXCR, one entry per CDR3 protein. The sample lists hundreds of thousands of distinct CDR3 sequences, almost 8% occurring once. The V end lost 4 bases, the J end lost 3 bases, and 7 bases lay between the germline ends. This CDR3 comprises 13 residues. In germline, CDR1 is SEHNR, CDR2 FQNEAQ (reference sequence). Study-level findings and limits: Most T-cell counts and diversity one year after the transplant came from T cells that were newly produced.

Sequences were derived from peripheral blood, sampled 360 days after TCRalphabeta/CD19-depleted stem cell transplant. The clonotype comes from a female patient between 2 and 15 years old who had a stem cell transplant for Fanconi anemia, so the T cells may come from the graft donor. This chain uses TRBV7-9 with TRBJ1-3, with D hard to call. The CDR3 DNA sequence: TGTGCCAGCAGCTGGTTAGGTGGAAACACCATATATTTT. The encoded protein is CASSWLGGNTIYF. Using reference TRBV7-9 and TRBJ1-3 for the parts outside the CDR3, the full variable domain is DTGVSQNPRHKITKRGQNVTFRCDPISEHNRLYWYRQTLGQGPEFLTYFQNEAQLEKSRLLSDRFSAERPKGSFSTLEIQRTEQGDSAMYLCASSWLGGNTIYFGEGSWLTVV.